The rows below give T cell receptor beta chains drawn from one sample of a study of T cells in Graves' hyperthyroidism and ophthalmopathy. Each CDR3 protein gets one entry after TCRdb re-called the multiplex PCR reads with MiXCR. The sample has roughly 600,000 distinct CDR3 sequences, about 14% seen once. Sequencing used blood. The origin of the receptors is a woman aged 45-60 years with Graves' ophthalmopathy. Both conserved end residues are part of each CDR3. D genes are given only for firm matches. Clone size is not always given. Where it is, it says once, few, many or a class for expanded clones.

clone_size j_call v_call d_call cdr3_aa cdr3_nt
many TRBJ2-7 TRBV4-1 TRBD1 CASSRSGTGAYEQYF TGCGCCAGCAGCCGCTCCGGGACAGGGGCCTACGAGCAGTACTTC
NA TRBJ1-2 TRBV4-1 NA CASSQDSSYLPSRNGYTF TGCGCCAGCAGCCAAGATTCCTCGTATTTACCATCTCGGAACGGCTACACCTTC
NA TRBJ1-5 TRBV6-2/TRBV6-3 TRBD1 CASRTGDQPQHF TGTGCCAGCAGAACAGGGGATCAGCCCCAGCATTTT
many TRBJ1-1 TRBV27 TRBD1 CASSLQGTGMNTEAFF TGTGCCAGCAGTTTACAGGGGACAGGGATGAACACTGAAGCTTTCTTT
many TRBJ1-2 TRBV3-1 TRBD1 CASSQGEGGWNYGYTF TGTGCCAGCAGCCAAGGTGAAGGGGGCTGGAACTATGGCTACACCTTC
many TRBJ1-3 TRBV6-5 NA CASSYSQLLSSGNTIYF TGTGCCAGCAGTTACAGTCAGCTTCTTTCCTCTGGAAACACCATATATTTT
many TRBJ1-1 TRBV12-3/TRBV12-4 TRBD1 CASSLVQGRQNTEAFF TGTGCCAGCAGTTTGGTACAGGGGAGGCAGAACACTGAAGCTTTCTTT
many TRBJ1-2 TRBV2 NA CASNALNSGYTF TGTGCCAGCAACGCCCTTAATAGCGGCTACACCTTC
few TRBJ1-6 TRBV19 NA CASSMASLWSPLHF TGTGCCAGTAGTATGGCTTCCTTATGGTCACCCCTCCACTTT
many TRBJ2-3 TRBV20-1 TRBD2 CSARTSGRYTQYF TGCAGTGCTAGGACTAGCGGGAGGTACACGCAGTATTTT
many TRBJ2-7 TRBV28 NA CASSYLEGEQYF TGTGCCAGCAGTTACCTCGAAGGGGAGCAGTACTTC
NA TRBJ2-2 TRBV9 TRBD2 CASSVAWSGSFGTGELFF TGTGCCAGCAGCGTAGCATGGAGCGGGAGTTTTGGGACCGGGGAGCTGTTTTTT
NA TRBJ2-1 TRBV6-5 NA CASSYLRENKQFF TGTGCCAGCAGTTACTTACGGGAGAATAAGCAGTTCTTC
many TRBJ1-2 TRBV12-3/TRBV12-4 NA CASSLLLGGYTF TGTGCCAGCAGTTTATTATTGGGAGGCTACACCTTC
NA TRBJ2-3 TRBV12-3/TRBV12-4 NA CASIPAGGDTQYF TGTGCCAGCATCCCGGCCGGGGGCGATACGCAGTATTTT
few TRBJ1-3 TRBV9 NA CASSGPVTESGNTIYF TGTGCCAGCAGCGGACCCGTCACAGAATCTGGAAACACCATATATTTT
NA TRBJ2-4 TRBV20-1 NA CSARVASLAKNIQYF TGCAGTGCTAGAGTTGCTAGCCTAGCCAAAAACATTCAGTACTTC
few TRBJ2-5 TRBV14 TRBD1 CASSQLLGQGQETQYF TGTGCCAGCAGCCAGCTATTAGGACAGGGTCAAGAGACCCAGTACTTC
many TRBJ2-1 TRBV2 NA CASRKDSYNEQFF TGTGCCAGCAGGAAGGACTCTTACAATGAGCAGTTCTTC
many TRBJ2-4 TRBV12-3/TRBV12-4 TRBD2 CASSLGLAGAKNIQYF TGTGCCAGCAGTTTAGGGCTAGCGGGTGCCAAAAACATTCAGTACTTC
NA TRBJ2-2 TRBV4-2 TRBD2 CASSQERAGVRGELFF TGTGCCAGCAGCCAAGAAAGAGCGGGAGTGAGGGGGGAGCTGTTTTTT
many TRBJ2-1 TRBV6-2/TRBV6-3 TRBD2 CASSNNRGLAGNYNEQFF TGTGCCAGCAGTAACAATCGGGGACTAGCGGGAAACTACAATGAGCAGTTCTTC
many TRBJ2-7 TRBV15 NA CATSAYGGYEQYF TGTGCCACCAGCGCCTATGGAGGATACGAGCAGTACTTC
NA TRBJ2-5 TRBV29-1 NA CSVEGNRVGETQYF TGCAGCGTTGAAGGTAACAGGGTCGGAGAGACCCAGTACTTC
many TRBJ2-7 TRBV7-6 TRBD1 CASSPADRANYEQYF TGTGCCAGCAGCCCAGCGGACAGGGCGAACTACGAGCAGTACTTC
many TRBJ2-1 TRBV20-1 TRBD2 CSAQLAGIYNEQFF TGCAGTGCTCAGCTAGCGGGGATCTACAATGAGCAGTTCTTC
NA TRBJ2-7 TRBV4-2 NA CASSQPKGYEQYF TGTGCCAGCAGCCAACCCAAGGGATACGAGCAGTACTTC
few TRBJ2-5 TRBV4-1 NA CASTHPQETQYF TGCGCCAGCACCCATCCACAAGAGACCCAGTACTTC